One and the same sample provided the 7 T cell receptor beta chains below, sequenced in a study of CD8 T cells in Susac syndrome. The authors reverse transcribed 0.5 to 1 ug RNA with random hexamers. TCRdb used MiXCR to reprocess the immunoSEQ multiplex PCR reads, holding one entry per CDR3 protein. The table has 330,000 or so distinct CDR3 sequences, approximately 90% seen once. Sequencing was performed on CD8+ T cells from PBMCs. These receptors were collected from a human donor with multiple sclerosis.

CDR3 region: CASSSTGMYGYTF. The CDR3 DNA reads TGTGCCAGCAGTTCGACAGGGATGTATGGCTACACCTTC. The V call is TRBV27, the J call TRBJ1-2; 7 nucleotides match TRBD1. The CDR3 runs 13 residues. The V gene end was trimmed by 4 bases and the J gene end by 5 bases; junction bases not matched to a gene: 4. CDR1 and CDR2 from the germline V gene are MNHEY and SMNVEV (reference sequence).

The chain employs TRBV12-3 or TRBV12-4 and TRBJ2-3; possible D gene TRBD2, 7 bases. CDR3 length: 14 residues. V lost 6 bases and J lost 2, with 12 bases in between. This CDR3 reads CASSGGLDTDTQYF. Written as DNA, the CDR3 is TGTGCCAGCAGCGGGGGGCTGGACACAGATACGCAGTATTTT.

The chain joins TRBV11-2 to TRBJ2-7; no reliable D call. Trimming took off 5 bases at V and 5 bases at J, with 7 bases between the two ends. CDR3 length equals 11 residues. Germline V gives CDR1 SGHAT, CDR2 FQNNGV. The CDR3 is CASSGSHEQYF. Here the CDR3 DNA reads TGTGCCAGCAGCGGAAGCCACGAGCAGTACTTC.

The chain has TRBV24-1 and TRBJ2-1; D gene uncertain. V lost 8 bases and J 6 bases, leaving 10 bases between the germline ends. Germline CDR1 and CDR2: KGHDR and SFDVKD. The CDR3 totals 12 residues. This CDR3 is CATTVGVNEQFF. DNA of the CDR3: TGTGCCACCACAGTAGGTGTCAATGAGCAGTTCTTC.

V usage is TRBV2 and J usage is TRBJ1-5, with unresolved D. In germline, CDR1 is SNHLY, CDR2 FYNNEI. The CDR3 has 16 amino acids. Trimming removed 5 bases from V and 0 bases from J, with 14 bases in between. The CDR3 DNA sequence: TGTGCCAGCAGTACCCAGGACGGTTATAGCAATCAGCCCCAGCATTTT. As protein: CASSTQDGYSNQPQHF. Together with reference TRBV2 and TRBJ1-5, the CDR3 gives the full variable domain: EPEVTQTPSHQVTQMGQEVILRCVPISNHLYFYWYRQILGQKVEFLVSFYNNEISEKSEIFDDQFSVERPDGSNFTLKIRSTKLEDSAMYFCASSTQDGYSNQPQHFGDGTRLSIL.

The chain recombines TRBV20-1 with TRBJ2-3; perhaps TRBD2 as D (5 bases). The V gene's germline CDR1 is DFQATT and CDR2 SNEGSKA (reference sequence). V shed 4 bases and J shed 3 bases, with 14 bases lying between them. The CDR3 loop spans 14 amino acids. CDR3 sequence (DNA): TGCAGTGCTAACCCCAAAGGGAGTACAGATACGCAGTATTTT. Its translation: CSANPKGSTDTQYF.

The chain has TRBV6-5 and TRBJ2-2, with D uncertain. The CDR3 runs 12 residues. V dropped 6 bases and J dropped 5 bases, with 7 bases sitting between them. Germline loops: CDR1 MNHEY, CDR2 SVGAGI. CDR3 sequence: CASRSGTGELFF. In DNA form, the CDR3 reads TGTGCCAGCAGAAGTGGAACCGGGGAGCTGTTTTTT.